The present entry profiles one T cell receptor beta chain with its context. What it recognizes is unknown. At the DNA level, this CDR3 is encoded by other sequences in the same sample as well. The V end lost 5 bases, the J end lost 6 bases, and 20 bases lay between the germline ends. This CDR3 is 17 amino acids long. Germline CDR1 reads LGHNA; CDR2 reads YSLEER. These data belong to a study of cytomegalovirus exposure and HLA in healthy donors. Study results and caveats: Rarity characterized most TCR sequences, yet some public TCRs appeared in many donors. Investigators reported 150 to 200 TCR beta chains as tied to cytomegalovirus. Common viral pathogens seemed, in a later analysis, to connect with several of the most significant clusters.

The PCR used 60 Vbeta and 13 Jbeta primers. Clones were read by immunoSEQ multiplex PCR, and TCRdb kept only the in-frame ones, dropping some. In the table there are about 120,000 clones, approximately 74% of which are singletons. Sequenced input: PBMCs. The clonotype originates from a woman aged 45-60 years in good health and CMV-seropositive. The rearrangement uses TRBV4-3 and TRBJ1-6; D might be TRBD1 (6 bases). The CDR3 DNA sequence: TGCGCCAGCAGCGCGCGGACAGCTCCGGGGCTTAATTCACCCCTCCACTTT. It translates to CASSARTAPGLNSPLHF.